This passage covers 14 T cell receptor beta chains from one sample sequenced in a study of T cells after yellow fever vaccination. MiXCR was run by TCRdb on the 5' RACE reads, yielding one entry per CDR3 protein. The sample includes just over 250,000 distinct CDR3 sequences, 5.2% seen only once; the top ten take roughly 3.4%. The specimen was CD4+ T cells sorted from PBMCs, collected on the day of the yellow fever booster vaccination. All receptors derive from a man younger than 35 who received the YFV17D yellow fever vaccine.

The chain is built from TRBV5-5 and TRBJ2-1, with D perhaps matching TRBD1 (5 bases). The CDR3 runs 15 residues. V dropped 6 bases and J dropped 2 bases, with 15 bases sitting between them. Germline V gene sequence: CDR1 SGHKS, CDR2 YYEKEE (reference sequence). CDR3 residues: CASNPLWGTYNEQFF. The CDR3 DNA follows: TGTGCCAGCAACCCCCTCTGGGGCACCTACAATGAGCAGTTCTTC.

The chain has TRBV6-5 and TRBJ1-1; D call uncertain. Trimming pared 4 bases from V and 1 base from J, leaving 16 bases between. The germline V gene encodes CDR1 MNHEY and CDR2 SVGAGI. CDR3 length: 16 residues. The CDR3: CASSSLKEGGNTEAFF. Here the CDR3 DNA reads TGTGCCAGCAGTTCCCTTAAAGAGGGTGGGAACACTGAAGCTTTCTTT.

This clonotype was seen more than once but under ten times. The chain is built from TRBV5-1 and TRBJ1-4; TRBD1 is a possible D gene (6 bases). V was pared by 4 bases and J by 5 bases, with 15 bases between. The germline CDR1 and CDR2 sequences are SGHRS and YFSETQ. This CDR3 is built from 15 residues. The CDR3 sequence is CASSAQGIVNEKLFF. CDR3 coding DNA: TGCGCCAGCAGCGCCCAGGGGATCGTCAATGAAAAACTGTTTTTT.

For this clonotype: This may be a read error, as it is one base from a much larger clone. The chain recombines TRBV29-1 with TRBJ2-3, with D perhaps matching TRBD2 (6 bases). The CDR3 has 13 amino acids. Germline CDR1 and CDR2: SQVTM and ANQGSEA. The CDR3 reads CSVEGGVTDTRYF. CDR3 in DNA: TGCAGCGTTGAAGGGGGGGTCACAGATACGCGGTATTTT.

This sequence joins TRBV5-4 and TRBJ2-5, with D perhaps given as TRBD1 or TRBD2 (5 bases each). Per the germline V gene, CDR1 is SGHNT and CDR2 is YYREEE (reference sequence). The CDR3 spans 14 residues. Trimming pared 2 bases from V and 1 base from J, leaving 9 bases between. CDR3 protein: CASSFEGIQETQYF. Written as DNA, the CDR3 is TGTGCCAGCAGCTTTGAGGGGATCCAAGAGACCCAGTACTTC.

This clonotype was counted only a few times. The rearrangement uses TRBV11-2 and TRBJ2-5, with TRBD2 as a possible D gene (6 bases). This CDR3 contains 14 residues. The V gene's germline CDR1 is SGHAT and CDR2 FQNNGV. Trimming removed 5 bases from V and 1 base from J, with 11 bases in between. CDR3 sequence: CASSLGEVQETQYF. Written as DNA, the CDR3 is TGTGCCAGCAGCCTGGGGGAGGTCCAAGAGACCCAGTACTTC.

This clonotype was picked up a small number of times. This chain uses TRBV5-1 with TRBJ2-3; TRBD2 matches at 15 bases. The V gene's germline CDR1 is SGHRS and CDR2 YFSETQ. After removal of 2 bases from V and 4 bases from J, the junction contained 11 bases not matched to a gene. The CDR3 has 19 amino acids. The CDR3, as DNA: TGCGCCAGCAGCTTCGATGGTCGGACTAGCGGGGGGGCCGCAGATACGCAGTATTTT. Translation: CASSFDGRTSGGAADTQYF.

The J gene is TRBJ2-5, the V gene TRBV7-2, with 9 bases lining up with TRBD2. The CDR3 spans 15 residues. The germline gives CDR1 SGHTA, CDR2 FQGNSA. The J segment lost 5 bases and the V segment lost 8 bases, leaving 12 bases of the junction unmatched. The CDR3 reads CASRAAGGPGETQYF. The CDR3 DNA reads as TGTGCCAGCCGCGCCGCGGGGGGGCCGGGGGAGACCCAGTACTTC.

The V gene is TRBV6-2 or TRBV6-3, the J gene TRBJ2-7, with 7 bases aligning to TRBD2. CDR1 is MNHEY and CDR2 is SVGEGT in the germline V gene. This CDR3 is 14 amino acids long. V shed 7 bases and J 3 bases; nucleotides not matched to a gene: 9. Here the CDR3 DNA reads TGTGCCAGCACCCCTCGGCGGGGGAGCTACGAGCAGTACGTC. This codes for CASTPRRGSYEQYV.

This clonotype was recorded many times. The rearrangement joins TRBV7-9 to TRBJ1-3, with D maybe TRBD1 (5 bases). This CDR3 has 18 amino acids. The germline CDR1 and CDR2 sequences are SEHNR and FQNEAQ (reference sequence). Deletions cut 5 bases from V and 0 bases from J, with 20 bases between. CDR3 sequence reads: CASSPLRSAGNSGNTIYF. The CDR3 nucleotides read TGTGCCAGCAGCCCCCTTAGGTCAGCAGGGAACTCTGGAAACACCATATATTTT.

The CDR3 loop is CASTMGRANEKLFF. The CDR3 coding sequence is TGTGCCAGCACCATGGGTAGGGCTAATGAAAAACTGTTTTTT. The rearrangement links TRBV2 to TRBJ1-4; D ambiguous. The CDR3 runs to 14 residues. V lost 7 bases and J 3 bases, leaving 12 bases between the germline ends. Germline V CDR1 and CDR2: SNHLY, FYNNEI.

Many counts were recorded for this clonotype. The chain links TRBV6-5 to TRBJ2-1; 7 bases line up with TRBD2. CDR1 is MNHEY, CDR2 SVGAGI, per germline. With V trimmed by 5 bases and J by 4 bases, 5 bases remained unmatched. The CDR3 is made up of 14 amino acids. CDR3 region: CASSRTRRYNEQFF. Here the CDR3 DNA reads TGTGCCAGCAGTCGGACTAGAAGATACAATGAGCAGTTCTTC.

The V call is TRBV30, the J call TRBJ1-6, with 8 bases that match TRBD1. Germline lookup yields CDR1 GTSNPN and CDR2 SVGIG (reference sequence). The CDR3 spans 12 residues. Trimming removed 4 bases from V and 10 bases from J; junction bases left unmatched: 3. In DNA form, the CDR3 reads TGTGCCTGGACAGGGGGCTCATCACCCCTCCACTTT. It translates to CAWTGGSSPLHF. Complete variable domain (other parts from reference TRBV30 and TRBJ1-6): SQTIHQWPATLVQPVGSPLSLECTVEGTSNPNLYWYRQAAGRGLQLLFYSVGIGQISSEVPQNLSASRPQDRQFILSSKKLLLSDSGFYLCAWTGGSSPLHFGNGTRLTVT.

There are many counts of this clonotype. The genes are TRBV5-1 and TRBJ2-1, with D possibly being TRBD1 (6 bases). CDR1 and CDR2 (germline): SGHRS, YFSETQ. V was clipped by 4 bases and J by 3 bases, with 8 bases between them. The CDR3 is made up of 13 amino acids. The CDR3 region is CASSEDSYNEQFF. As DNA, the CDR3 is TGCGCCAGCAGCGAGGACAGCTACAATGAGCAGTTCTTC. Together with reference TRBV5-1 and TRBJ2-1, the CDR3 gives the full variable domain: KAGVTQTPRYLIKTRGQQVTLSCSPISGHRSVSWYQQTPGQGLQFLFEYFSETQRNKGNFPGRFSGRQFSNSRSEMNVSTLELGDSALYLCASSEDSYNEQFFGPGTRLTVL.